Each of the 32 T cell receptor beta chains below was sequenced from the same sample in a study of T cells in Graves' hyperthyroidism and ophthalmopathy. RNA transcripts yielded amplified TCR beta CDR3 regions. A first-round RT-PCR of the TCR CDR3 used the HTBI primer set. TCRdb used MiXCR to reprocess the multiplex PCR reads, holding one entry per CDR3 protein. Of hundreds of thousands of distinct CDR3 sequences listed, 46% were seen once; the top ten hold 6.5% to 9%. Sequenced sample: peripheral blood or thyroid tissue (not recorded which). These receptor sequences come from a woman aged 18-29 years with Graves' hyperthyroidism.

This clonotype was counted once. The chain employs TRBV6-1 and TRBJ1-1; D gene ambiguous. V was clipped by 1 base and J by 5 bases, with 8 bases between them. Germline V gives CDR1 MNHNS, CDR2 SASEGT. This CDR3 comprises 13 residues. The CDR3 region is CASSEGYSTEAFF. The DNA for the CDR3 is TGTGCCAGCAGTGAAGGATACTCGACTGAAGCTTTCTTT.

This clonotype occurred once. This sequence joins TRBV2 and TRBJ1-1, with D unresolved. The CDR3 sequence is 13 residues long. Germline V gives CDR1 SNHLY, CDR2 FYNNEI. V was cut by 3 bases and J by 0 bases, with 5 bases left in between. The CDR3 DNA reads as TGTGCCAGCAGTGACATCATGAACACTGAAGCTTTCTTT. Amino acids: CASSDIMNTEAFF.

This rearrangement joins TRBV2 to TRBJ2-7; TRBD2 agrees at 11 bases. V lost 1 base, J lost 5 bases, and 4 bases stayed unmatched. Per germline, CDR1 SNHLY and CDR2 FYNNEI. The CDR3 spans 15 residues. The CDR3 sequence: CASSEGASGRNEQYF. In DNA form, the CDR3 reads TGTGCCAGCAGTGAAGGGGCTAGCGGGAGGAACGAGCAGTACTTC.

The CDR3 sequence: CSVVDEKLFF. For the CDR3, the DNA is TGCAGCGTTGTCGATGAAAAACTGTTTTTT. This chain links TRBV29-1 with TRBJ1-4; D is undetermined. The CDR3 runs 10 residues. The V end lost 4 bases, the J end lost 6 bases, and 3 bases lay between the germline ends. CDR1 is SQVTM and CDR2 is ANQGSEA in the germline V gene.

The chain employs TRBV20-1 and TRBJ2-5; either TRBD1 or TRBD2 may supply D (5 bases each). Trimming left V 1 base short and J 3 bases short, with 12 bases between. Germline V gene lookup returns CDR1 DFQATT and CDR2 SNEGSKA (reference sequence). The CDR3 is 14 residues long. The DNA for the CDR3 is TGCAGTGCTAGAGCCCCGGGGACGGAAGAGACCCAGTACTTC. Translated, it gives CSARAPGTEETQYF.

In this sample, this clonotype turned up once. This chain uses TRBV5-1 with TRBJ1-3; D is possibly TRBD1 (6 bases). Germline values: CDR1 SGHRS, CDR2 YFSETQ. V lost 0 bases and J lost 4, with 11 bases in between. The CDR3 is 15 residues long. This CDR3 reads CASSLEGTHGNTIYF. CDR3 sequence (DNA): TGCGCCAGCAGCTTGGAGGGGACACACGGAAACACCATATATTTT.

The rearrangement links TRBV2 to TRBJ1-1, with a tentative D call TRBD1 (5 bases). This CDR3 contains 15 residues. Germline V lookup: CDR1 SNHLY, CDR2 FYNNEI. With 4 bases removed from V and 1 base from J, the gap between germline ends came to 13 bases. As DNA, the CDR3 is TGTGCCAGCAGTGGGGGGGGGGGTTGGAACACTGAAGCTTTCTTT. Translation: CASSGGGGWNTEAFF. Together with reference TRBV2 and TRBJ1-1, the CDR3 gives the full variable domain: EPEVTQTPSHQVTQMGQEVILRCVPISNHLYFYWYRQILGQKVEFLVSFYNNEISEKSEIFDDQFSVERPDGSNFTLKIRSTKLEDSAMYFCASSGGGGWNTEAFFGQGTRLTVV.

This clonotype was observed a few times. The junction shows a germline mismatch at one end, possibly a read error. The V call is TRBV7-9, the J call TRBJ2-5; 9 bases are a match to TRBD2. The CDR3 totals 15 residues. Germline values: CDR1 SEHNR, CDR2 FQNEAQ (reference sequence). The CDR3 DNA sequence: TGCGCCAGCAGCTCCGGGACTAGCTGGCAAGAGACCCAGTACTTC. It translates to CASSSGTSWQETQYF.

As DNA, the CDR3 is TGTGCCAGCAGTTTTGCTGCGGGTTCGGTTGAAGCTTTCTTT. Amino acid sequence: CASSFAAGSVEAFF. The rearrangement joins TRBV2 to TRBJ1-1; D not resolved. Per the germline V gene, CDR1 is SNHLY and CDR2 is FYNNEI. V lost 5 bases and J 7 bases, leaving 17 bases between the germline ends. CDR3 length: 14 amino acids.

This clonotype came up once. Being one base from a much bigger clone, this may be a read error. The chain combines TRBV10-2 with TRBJ2-5; 13 bases are a match to TRBD2. V dropped 3 bases and J dropped 7; count of bases not matched to a gene: 8. The CDR3 has 16 residues. Germline CDR1 WSHSY, CDR2 SAAADI. The CDR3 loop is CASSDGILAGGVTQYF. The CDR3 nucleotides read TGCGCCAGCAGTGATGGGATACTAGCGGGAGGGGTGACCCAGTACTTC.

The rearrangement links TRBV7-9 to TRBJ1-4, with D possibly being TRBD1 (5 bases). Trimming left V 6 bases short and J 5 bases short, with 25 bases between. CDR3 size: 18 residues. Germline loops: CDR1 SEHNR, CDR2 FQNEAQ (reference sequence). Written as DNA, the CDR3 is TGTGCCAGCAGACCCCTCTGGGACGGGCGAGGGGAGAATGAAAAACTGTTTTTT. Encoded protein: CASRPLWDGRGENEKLFF.

The chain uses TRBV7-9 and TRBJ2-5, with TRBD2 matching over 8 bases. The J segment lost 9 bases and the V segment lost 3 bases, leaving 6 bases of the junction unmatched. The CDR3 has 13 residues. CDR1 and CDR2 (germline): SEHNR, FQNEAQ (reference sequence). DNA for the CDR3: TGTGCCAGCAGCTTCCGGGAGGGCCCTTCCCAGTACTTC. Its protein is CASSFREGPSQYF.

The chain is built from TRBV19 and TRBJ1-5; D unclear. The germline V and J ends were trimmed by 1 base and 2 bases, with 6 bases remaining between them. The CDR3 covers 14 residues. In germline, CDR1 is LNHDA, CDR2 SQIVND (reference sequence). DNA for the CDR3: TGTGCCAGTAGTATAGCAGTAGGCAATCAGCCCCAGCATTTT. It yields the protein CASSIAVGNQPQHF.

The chain combines TRBV29-1 with TRBJ1-4; 10 nucleotides align to TRBD1. CDR1 is SQVTM and CDR2 is ANQGSEA in the germline V gene. The CDR3 spans 14 residues. V shed 7 bases and J 6 bases; nucleotides not matched to a gene: 8. The CDR3, as DNA: TGCAGCGCAGCCGGGACAGGGGTGGATGAAAAACTGTTTTTT. Residues: CSAAGTGVDEKLFF.

The chain couples TRBV2 to TRBJ1-2; 8 bases are shared with TRBD1. The junction had 11 bases not matched to a gene; V was cut back by 5 bases and J by 9 bases. Germline assignment: CDR1 SNHLY and CDR2 FYNNEI. The CDR3 has 14 residues. The CDR3 coding sequence is TGTGCCAGCAGTCACCCGGGACAGGAGAATAGCTACACCTTC. It is translated as CASSHPGQENSYTF.

On this clonotype itself: A read error is possible here, since a much larger clone lies one base away. The missing conserved phenylalanine or tryptophan at the end of this CDR3 makes a read error likely. V gene TRBV29-1 combines with J gene TRBJ2-7, with 8 positions matching TRBD2. Germline V lookup: CDR1 SQVTM, CDR2 ANQGSEA. This CDR3 is 13 amino acids long. The V gene end was trimmed by 5 bases and the J gene end by 2 bases; junction bases not matched to a gene: 5. As DNA, the CDR3 is TGCAGCGTTTTTCACGGGAGGGCCTACGAGCAGTACCTC. This encodes CSVFHGRAYEQYL.

V gene TRBV5-1 combines with J gene TRBJ2-3; 7 bases fit TRBD2. Germline V gene lookup returns CDR1 SGHRS and CDR2 YFSETQ. Germline trimming cut 6 bases from V and 5 bases from J; bases unmatched to any gene: 9. The CDR3 is made up of 14 amino acids. The CDR3 sequence: CASTRESQGDTQYF. CDR3 DNA sequence: TGCGCCAGCACGCGGGAGTCGCAGGGAGATACGCAGTATTTT.

This clonotype was counted between two and nine times. The chain links TRBV25-1 to TRBJ1-2; D possibly corresponds to TRBD1 (5 bases). V lost 6 bases and J lost 6, with 14 bases in between. The germline CDR1 and CDR2 sequences are MGHDK and SYGVNS. CDR3 size: 13 residues. This chain's CDR3 is CASSSLWGDGYTF. The CDR3 region has the DNA TGTGCCAGCAGCTCACTCTGGGGGGATGGCTACACCTTC.

The chain is built from TRBV20-1 and TRBJ1-1, with a possible D match to TRBD1 (6 bases). V was trimmed by 2 bases and J by 0 bases, leaving 10 bases between them. Germline V gene lookup returns CDR1 DFQATT and CDR2 SNEGSKA (reference sequence). This CDR3 spans 14 amino acids. CDR3 loop: CSARKGGMNTEAFF. DNA of the CDR3: TGCAGTGCTAGAAAAGGGGGTATGAACACTGAAGCTTTCTTT.

The chain combines TRBV25-1 with TRBJ2-5; D remains ambiguous. The CDR3 sequence is 13 residues long. CDR1 is MGHDK and CDR2 is SYGVNS in the germline V gene. The V end lost 4 bases, the J end lost 12 bases, and 18 bases lay between the germline ends. The CDR3 bases are TGTGCCAGCAGTGGGTCGTTACTGACGGTGGAGTACTTC. Amino acid sequence: CASSGSLLTVEYF.

This clonotype turned up a few times. The V gene is TRBV20-1, the J gene TRBJ1-1; the D is unclear. The CDR3 has 13 amino acids. The germline V gene has CDR1 DFQATT and CDR2 SNEGSKA (reference sequence). V was cut by 6 bases and J by 5 bases, with 16 bases left in between. The CDR3 protein is CSARSGQPTEAFF. For the CDR3, the DNA is TGCAGTGCCCGGAGCGGGCAGCCAACTGAAGCTTTCTTT.

The V and J genes are TRBV19 and TRBJ1-5, with D unresolved. Germline V gene data show CDR1 as LNHDA and CDR2 as SQIVND (reference sequence). The CDR3 is 14 amino acids. V lost 9 bases, J lost 3 bases, and 15 bases lay in between. The CDR3 nucleotides are TGTGCCAGCAGCCAGGCGAGGGCCAATCAGCCCCAGCATTTT. It encodes CASSQARANQPQHF.

This clonotype was picked up many times. The rearrangement uses TRBV29-1 and TRBJ1-3; D is unresolved. Germline V lookup: CDR1 SQVTM, CDR2 ANQGSEA. This CDR3 has 12 residues. Trimming took 3 bases from V and 0 from J, leaving 3 bases between them. This CDR3 is CSVELSGNTIYF. The CDR3 DNA follows: TGCAGCGTTGAGCTCTCTGGAAACACCATATATTTT.

The chain couples TRBV24-1 to TRBJ2-5; D remains unclear. Germline loops: CDR1 KGHDR, CDR2 SFDVKD. The CDR3 is 14 residues long. V was trimmed by 7 bases and J by 2 bases, leaving 13 bases between them. The CDR3 DNA is TGTGCCACCAGCGACCCAGGAGAACAAGAGACCCAGTACTTC. Protein product: CATSDPGEQETQYF.

The table lists this clonotype with a few counts. The chain couples TRBV6-1 to TRBJ2-5, with 7 bases identical to TRBD2. Germline V gene data show CDR1 as MNHNS and CDR2 as SASEGT. This CDR3 comprises 16 residues. Losses at the gene ends were 6 bases for V and 3 bases for J; bases not matched to a gene: 13. The CDR3 nucleotides are TGTGCCAGCAGCCAAGAAGGGAGGGGATGGAAAGAGACCCAGTACTTC. Translated, it gives CASSQEGRGWKETQYF.

This clonotype was seen just once. This chain joins TRBV29-1 and TRBJ1-5; a possible D gene is TRBD1 (5 bases). From germline, CDR1 is SQVTM and CDR2 ANQGSEA. The CDR3 consists of 15 residues. This chain's CDR3 is CSLARGGELGQPQHF. For the CDR3, the DNA is TGCAGTTTAGCTAGGGGCGGGGAATTGGGTCAGCCCCAGCATTTT.

The chain combines TRBV19 with TRBJ1-5, with 7 bases that match TRBD1. CDR3 length: 19 amino acids. CDR1 LNHDA and CDR2 SQIVND come from the germline V gene (reference sequence). V shed 3 bases, J shed 2 bases, and the junction held 16 bases outside the gene matches. The DNA of the CDR3 is TGTGCCAGTAGTATGTTCAGCAGGGGGAAGTCCGTTGGCAATCAGCCCCAGCATTTT. As protein: CASSMFSRGKSVGNQPQHF.

This clonotype was counted at least ten times. The genes are TRBV20-1 and TRBJ1-1; D gene ambiguous. The CDR3 sequence is 9 residues long. Trimming left V 3 bases short and J 4 bases short, with 0 bases between. The V gene's germline CDR1 is DFQATT and CDR2 SNEGSKA (reference sequence). CDR3 loop: CSASTEAFF. DNA for the CDR3: TGCAGTGCTAGCACTGAAGCTTTCTTT.

This clonotype was seen only once. This chain links TRBV9 with TRBJ1-6; a possible D gene is TRBD1 (5 bases). Germline V gene lookup returns CDR1 SGDLS and CDR2 YYNGEE. Trimming removed 4 bases from V and 10 bases from J, with 18 bases in between. The CDR3 is 15 amino acids. The CDR3 DNA is TGTGCCAGCAGCCGGGGGGGACTAAAGGGATCACCCCTCCACTTT. Protein sequence: CASSRGGLKGSPLHF.

The chain employs TRBV20-1 and TRBJ2-7, with D possibly being TRBD1 (6 bases). This CDR3 is built from 13 residues. Germline V gives CDR1 DFQATT, CDR2 SNEGSKA (reference sequence). V was cut by 5 bases and J by 5 bases, with 16 bases left in between. CDR3 in DNA: TGCAGTGCTCCGCGGACAGCCAACAACGAGCAGTACTTC. Protein sequence: CSAPRTANNEQYF.

In its sample, this clonotype was seen once. The rearrangement links TRBV7-3 to TRBJ1-2; D is perhaps TRBD1 (6 bases). Per the germline V gene, CDR1 is SGHTA and CDR2 is FQGTGA. The CDR3 length is 17 residues. V dropped 5 bases and J dropped 5 bases, with 24 bases sitting between them. CDR3 DNA sequence: TGTGCCAGCAGCCCAACCTCGACAGGAGCCAGGGAGTATGGCTACACCTTC. This sequence encodes CASSPTSTGAREYGYTF.

This clonotype has at least ten counts. The chain joins TRBV7-2 to TRBJ1-1, with 7 bases identical to TRBD1. The CDR3 consists of 12 residues. V gave up 8 bases and J gave up 5 bases; unmatched junction bases: 5. Germline V gene sequence: CDR1 SGHTA, CDR2 FQGNSA. CDR3 DNA: TGTGCCAGCGGCGGACAGGAGACTGAAGCTTTCTTT. It specifies CASGGQETEAFF.